This T cell receptor beta chain was observed in a study of cytomegalovirus exposure and HLA in healthy donors (dated by TCRdb to about 2017). Regarding the study in general: In an earlier analysis of 550 to 750 of the donors, about 260 Gb of sequence data and 117 million unique TCR beta sequences from 150 million to 200 million T cells were reported. Around 330 gigabases of sequencing data and around 85 million unique TCR sequences made up an early release that covered 500 to 700 HLA-typed donors. Of the approximately 400 genotyped donors, roughly 85% fell in the genetic ancestry cluster associated with self-reported Caucasian donors. The study aimed to test whether signatures of past pathogen exposure could be identified by cataloging public T cell receptors. The T cell repertoires of around 730 subjects were profiled by immunosequencing and related to cytomegalovirus serostatus. In addition to the first cohort of 650 to 750 subjects, a separate validation cohort of 130 or so different subjects was used. To predict cytomegalovirus infection status, the study brought together high-throughput TCR immunosequencing, statistical association of individual TCRs with disease status, and machine learning. A later analysis re-examined previously published TCR beta repertoires from hundreds of donors and added high-resolution HLA genotyping to investigate patterns of TCR occurrence. The later analysis used no new phenotypic data to find candidate immune exposures, relying instead on TCR beta sequences and their occurrence across donors. An earlier analysis of some 600 of the donors applied high-throughput TCR beta sequencing to assess whether each TCR beta V gene segment acted as functional or pseudogenic. Donor age, sex, ethnicity and CMV serostatus were collected together with the repertoire data. In a later genetic analysis, genome-wide SNP genotypes for about three fifths of the roughly 670 donors were used, and that subset was treated as a discovery cohort. Every discovery cohort repertoire had been produced on one sequencing platform. Both class I and class II loci were covered by HLA typing, at four-digit resolution. The number of donors typed differed by locus, with roughly 620-640 for A, B, C, DRB1 and DQB1, around 520 for DQA1, 600 to 610 for DPA1, and approximately 470 for DPB1. Because of strong linkage in the cohort, 4 to 6 DR-DQ haplotypes were treated as single units for association and clustering. Among 398 genotyped donors of the cohort, an average of roughly 240,000 unique TCR beta nucleotide sequences were sequenced per donor, 15% to 20% of them non-productive.

Summary of the overall study and its limitations: In a later analysis, TCR association rates were found to vary across HLA loci, with the most associated TCRs seen for DRB1 alleles and the fewest for HLA-C alleles. Compared with the approximately 670-donor mean, donors in an Asian-associated ancestry cluster had fewer N-insertions in productive TCRs, according to a later genetic analysis. The classifier was reported to diagnose cytomegalovirus status with high specificity and sensitivity in both the original cohort and the validation cohort. When HLA alleles, especially DR and DQ, strongly co-occurred, TCR associations were difficult to assign to individual alleles. A later analysis reported that several top co-occurrence clusters appeared linked to parvovirus B19, influenza, CMV and Epstein-Barr virus. Only TCR beta chains were sequenced in this cohort, and the absence of alpha or paired-chain data limited detectable features. Most TCR sequences were observed very rarely across donors, whereas some public TCRs were present in many individuals. Because counts were too low, under 20 rarely observed V segments, including chromosome 9 orphons, were left out of the earlier analysis of roughly 600 of the donors. A further reported finding was that TCR beta sequences accurately predicted the HLA-A and HLA-B alleles for most subjects in the first cohort. Broadly in line with IMGT annotations, most TCR beta V segments showed up in productive rearrangements about 90% or about 30% of the time in an earlier analysis of 587 of the donors. For the cohort, immune exposure information was limited to CMV serostatus. In a later analysis, HLA-associated TCR beta chains showed more clonal expansion and lower generation probabilities than non-associated chains that were equally common. It was suggested by the authors that the approach could potentially be generalized to other disease states and immunological phenotypes. In vitro tests confirmed that a few of the cytomegalovirus-associated TCR beta chains recognize cytomegalovirus antigens. Roughly uniform sequencing depth across donors was assumed in presence/absence analyses, although this assumption may not hold. At a false discovery rate of 0.05, a later analysis linked under 20,000 TCR beta sequences to specific HLA alleles. In the study, 150 to 200 TCR beta chains were listed as associated with cytomegalovirus. V-gene and J-gene trimming of TCR beta chains was associated with a missense DCLRE1C variant in a later genetic analysis, and the association was replicated in an independent cohort. According to a later analysis, most CMV-associated TCR beta chains appeared to be HLA-restricted, and the HLA associations seemed to be driven largely by CMV exposure. A group of highly shared sequence variants was considered likely to be a technical artifact of the sequencing pipeline. Because HLA typing was unavailable for some donors at each locus, only the typed subset was used in association tests. Correlated functional status among segregating V segments might be attributable to linkage disequilibrium, but an unknown experimental factor could not be ruled out.

The cohort comprised 550 to 700 healthy bone marrow donors. At the time of sampling, all cohort members were nominally healthy, though unrecorded immune exposures were likely present. The donor tested CMV seronegative, placing the donor among the approximately 400 seronegative members of the cohort. Every donor gave a peripheral blood sample, and the peripheral blood mononuclear cells from that sample were used for TCR beta sequencing. The Qiagen DNeasy Blood Extraction Kit was used to extract genomic DNA from the blood cell samples. Library construction relied on the immunoSEQ multiplex PCR assay. The multiplex PCR relied on a mix of 60 forward primers for TCR Vbeta segments and 13 reverse primers for TCR Jbeta segments. The CDR3 region of rearranged TCR beta genes was amplified from genomic DNA with a multiplex PCR assay. On the Illumina HiSeq System, the amplified TCR beta libraries were sequenced as 87-base-pair reads. Per the original workflow: In a later analysis, roughly 80 million unique TCR beta chains were counted across the roughly 670 repertoires, and around 11 million of these chains were shared by at least two donors. A nearest-neighbor algorithm error-corrected the raw reads and collapsed the reads into unique sequences, merging closely related sequences to remove PCR and sequencing errors. V, D and J gene segments were assigned by aligning CDR3 sequences to IMGT reference sequences. For a sequence to be retained, at least a six-nucleotide match to both a V gene segment and a J gene segment was required. Rearrangements were classified as productive when the CDR3 lacked stop codons and remained in frame with V and J, and all other rearrangements were classified as non-productive. Following IMGT convention, CDR3 was defined as the stretch from the second conserved V-encoded cysteine up to the conserved J-encoded phenylalanine. The earlier analysis of some 600 of the donors excluded sequences that lacked an unambiguous match to a single V gene segment. An earlier analysis of a few hundred of the donors classified V segments as functional when productive rearrangements were above 56.7% and as segregating when the standard deviation between donors was above 5%. A statistical classification framework was built for diagnosing cytomegalovirus status from the catalog of TCR beta chain sequences. V and J gene assignment, in a later analysis, came from comparing TCR nucleotide sequences with IMGT/GENE-DB human TR gene sequences. The TCRdist pipeline was used in a later analysis to assign CDR3 sequences and most-parsimonious VDJ recombination scenarios. In a later analysis, every TCR beta chain was defined by the combination of its CDR3 amino acid sequence and its V-gene family, and reads without a unique V-gene family were dropped. As a way to deal with suspected cross-contamination and a sequencing artifact, a later analysis dropped 450 to 600 nucleotide sequences that were highly shared and had low generation probability. In a later analysis, a clonal expansion index for each public chain was calculated from normalized within-repertoire ranks of inferred template counts. A later analysis computed generation probabilities with a VDJ recombination model fitted to out-of-frame rearrangements, and checked the results against IGoR. In a later analysis, hypergeometric tests were used to score TCR-TCR, TCR-HLA and TCR-CMV co-occurrence, with a repertoire-size bias correction applied to TCR pairs. False discovery rates were estimated in a later analysis by permuting HLA or CMV assignments 20 times. In a later analysis, co-occurring TCRs were grouped with DBSCAN, and TCRdist sequence similarity was added when clustering was performed within HLA-allele-positive subsets. Repertoires with fewer than 30,000 or more than 120,000 public chains were left out of co-occurrence clustering, as were about 5 repertoires with anomalous nucleotide sharing. TCRdb took this table from immuneACCESS and kept in-frame rearrangements with V and J called. Such tables lack part of the clones; where checked against another copy, unresolved V genes explain under half of the gap, and the rest is unexplained. The DNA was the basis for D and trimming; V, J and clone size are from that table. The sample contains 50,000 to 60,000 clones, around 72% of them found a single time. The top ten constitute roughly 3% of the sample.

Remarks on this clone: Its antigen is still unknown. No base-level quality is on record; no much larger clone is a single base apart.

Sequencing input: PBMCs. The receptor's source is a man aged 18 to 30 in good health and CMV-seronegative.

This receptor has the CDR3 CASRPTSGLPYEQYF. The DNA sequence is as follows: TGTGCCAGCAGGCCAACTAGCGGGCTTCCCTACGAGCAGTACTTC. The chain links TRBV6-1 with TRBJ2-7, and 9 bases in between align with TRBD2. The germline V and J ends show losses of 6 bases and 2 bases respectively, and no gene match explains 8 bases of the junction. Spanning cysteine to phenylalanine, the CDR3 consists of 15 amino acids. Of the read, only the CDR3 DNA is kept; its 45 bases are in frame from base 1. As encoded in the germline V gene, CDR1 is MNHNS while CDR2 is SASEGT.